This record looks at one TCR beta chain sequence and its context. This entry belongs to a study of cytomegalovirus exposure and HLA in healthy donors. Study at large: Approximately 200 million T cells yielded 100 million or so unique TCR beta sequences in earlier analysis.

Researchers ran the PCR with 60 Vbeta and 13 Jbeta primers. Under the authors' procedure: About 12 million shared chains were among the 65 million to 85 million unique TCR beta chains that a later analysis counted. The method was immunoSEQ multiplex PCR; TCRdb's version includes in-frame clones alone and lacks a portion of them. The V and J calls and clone size are taken from that table; D and trimming were inferred from the DNA. The listing records approximately 45,000 clones. The specimen sequenced was PBMCs. The source of this sequence is a male donor in good health and CMV-seronegative.

CDR3 protein: CASSLASGVGTDTQYF. Here the CDR3 DNA reads TGTGCCAGCAGCTTAGCCAGCGGGGTGGGCACAGATACGCAGTATTTT. The chain employs TRBV7-3 and TRBJ2-3; 7 bases are a match to TRBD2. V shed 2 bases, J shed 1 base, and the junction held 6 bases outside the gene matches. CDR3 size: 16 residues. Per germline, CDR1 SGHTA and CDR2 FQGTGA.